The sequence of this TCR beta chain was determined in a study of blood T cell repertoires in COVID-19. Study-level background: Collection of acute and convalescent COVID-19 samples took place in the United States, Italy and Spain. T cells, B-cell-depleted T cells, or PBMCs supplied cDNA or gDNA.

Trimming cost V 1 base and J 3 bases; bases outside gene matches: 7. CDR1 is MGHRA, CDR2 YSYEKL, per germline. CDR3 length: 18 amino acids. Original data processing: Estimated nucleated cell counts came from reference gene primer amplification. Here immunoSEQ multiplex PCR was the method, and the copy in TCRdb shows in-frame clones only, minus some. That table furnishes V, J and clone size, whereas the DNA furnished D and trimming. The table records about 250,000 clones, 85% to 90% of them present only once. The receptor's source is a woman aged 60 to 75 with COVID-19, enrolled during active disease. The chain uses TRBV4-1 and TRBJ2-2; TRBD2 matches at 11 bases. The sequencing input was peripheral blood. CDR3 nucleotide sequence: TGCGCCAGCAGCCAAGGAGGGCTAGCGGGGGGCTACACCGGGGAGCTGTTTTTT. Amino acids: CASSQGGLAGGYTGELFF.